This TCR beta chain originates from a study of Ad26.COV2.S vaccination and SARS-CoV-2 variants. As for the study in general: Ad26.COV2.S, an intramuscular injection, was given once or twice 56 days apart. Whole-study results and caveats: Marked by substantial breadth, spike-specific CD8+ and CD4+ T cell responses were reportedly seen after vaccination.

This sample's treatment: some 20 received Ad26.COV2.S at low or high dose, single or two shots; about 5 received placebo; per-sample allocation not given. Sampling was done on day 63 after the first vaccine or placebo injection. Aged 18-55 years, donor was enrolled in Boston in the early 2020s. CDR1 SNHLY and CDR2 FYNNEI come from the germline V gene. The CDR3 sequence is 17 residues long. Trimming removed 2 bases from V and 2 bases from J, with 16 bases in between. The table came from immunoSEQ multiplex PCR; TCRdb's copy has only in-frame clones and leaves some out. This sample has 250,000 to 300,000 clones, with 80% to 90% found just once. On this clone itself: No antigen is known for it.

The clonotype was recovered from a person aged 18 to 65 who received the Ad26.COV2.S COVID-19 vaccine or a placebo. The rearrangement uses TRBV2 and TRBJ1-3; no definite D call. The source was peripheral blood, collected in a trial of Ad26.COV2.S vaccine versus placebo. DNA for the CDR3: TGTGCCAGCAGTGAAATCAGTACGAGCTTAACTGGAAACACCATATATTTT. This translates into CASSEISTSLTGNTIYF.